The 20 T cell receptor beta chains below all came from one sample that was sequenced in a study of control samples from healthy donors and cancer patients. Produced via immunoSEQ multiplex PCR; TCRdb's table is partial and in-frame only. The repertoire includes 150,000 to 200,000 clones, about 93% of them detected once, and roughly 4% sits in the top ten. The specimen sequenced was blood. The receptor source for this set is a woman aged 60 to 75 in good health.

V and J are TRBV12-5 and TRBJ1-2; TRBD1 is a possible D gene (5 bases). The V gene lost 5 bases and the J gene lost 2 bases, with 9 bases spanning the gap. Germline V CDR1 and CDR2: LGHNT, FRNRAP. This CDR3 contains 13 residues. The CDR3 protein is CASGRDGNYGYTF. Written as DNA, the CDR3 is TGTGCTAGTGGTCGGGACGGAAACTATGGCTACACCTTC.

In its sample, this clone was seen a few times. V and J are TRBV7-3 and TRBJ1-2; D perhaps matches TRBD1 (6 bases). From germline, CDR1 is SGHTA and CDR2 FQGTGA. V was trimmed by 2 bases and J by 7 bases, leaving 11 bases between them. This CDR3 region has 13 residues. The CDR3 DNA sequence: TGTGCCAGCAGCTTAGCGGCAGGGGCTGGCTACACCTTC. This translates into CASSLAAGAGYTF.

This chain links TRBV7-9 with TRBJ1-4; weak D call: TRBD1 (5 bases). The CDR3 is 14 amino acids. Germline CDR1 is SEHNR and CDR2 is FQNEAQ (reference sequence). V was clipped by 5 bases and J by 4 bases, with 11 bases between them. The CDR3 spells CASSPGHLNEKLFF. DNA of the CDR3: TGTGCCAGCAGCCCTGGACACCTTAATGAAAAACTGTTTTTT. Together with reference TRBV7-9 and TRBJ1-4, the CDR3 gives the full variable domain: DTGVSQNPRHKITKRGQNVTFRCDPISEHNRLYWYRQTLGQGPEFLTYFQNEAQLEKSRLLSDRFSAERPKGSFSTLEIQRTEQGDSAMYLCASSPGHLNEKLFFGSGTQLSVL.

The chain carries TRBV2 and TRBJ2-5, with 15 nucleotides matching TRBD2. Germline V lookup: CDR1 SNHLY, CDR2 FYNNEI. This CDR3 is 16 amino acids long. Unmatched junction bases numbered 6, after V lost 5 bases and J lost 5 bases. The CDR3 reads CASSRGLAGGLETQYF. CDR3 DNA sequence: TGTGCCAGCAGTAGAGGACTAGCGGGGGGGCTGGAGACCCAGTACTTC.

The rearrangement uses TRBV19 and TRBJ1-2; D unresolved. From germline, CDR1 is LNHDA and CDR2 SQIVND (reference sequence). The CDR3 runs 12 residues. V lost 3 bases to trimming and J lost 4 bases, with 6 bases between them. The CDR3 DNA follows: TGTGCCAGTAGTATTTTTGGCTATGGCTACACCTTC. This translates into CASSIFGYGYTF. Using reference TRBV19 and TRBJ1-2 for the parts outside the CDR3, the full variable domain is DGGITQSPKYLFRKEGQNVTLSCEQNLNHDAMYWYRQDPGQGLRLIYYSQIVNDFQKGDIAEGYSVSREKKESFPLTVTSAQKNPTAFYLCASSIFGYGYTFGSGTRLTVV.

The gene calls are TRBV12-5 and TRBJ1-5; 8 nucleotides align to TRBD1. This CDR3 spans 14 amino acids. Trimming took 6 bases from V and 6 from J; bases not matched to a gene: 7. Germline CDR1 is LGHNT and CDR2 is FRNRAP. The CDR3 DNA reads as TGTGCTAGTGGGGCGGACAGGGTCACTCAGCCCCAGCATTTT. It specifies CASGADRVTQPQHF.

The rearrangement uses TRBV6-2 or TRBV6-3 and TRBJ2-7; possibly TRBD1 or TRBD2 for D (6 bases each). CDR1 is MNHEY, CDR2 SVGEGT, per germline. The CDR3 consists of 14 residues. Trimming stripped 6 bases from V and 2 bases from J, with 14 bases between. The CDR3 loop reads CASSRLRGAYEQYF. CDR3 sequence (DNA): TGTGCCAGCAGCCGACTGAGGGGGGCCTACGAGCAGTACTTC.

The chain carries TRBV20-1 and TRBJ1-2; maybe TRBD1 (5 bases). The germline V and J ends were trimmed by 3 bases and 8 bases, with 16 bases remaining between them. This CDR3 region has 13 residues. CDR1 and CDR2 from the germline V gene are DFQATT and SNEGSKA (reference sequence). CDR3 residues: CSASSGTVWGYTF. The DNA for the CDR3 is TGCAGTGCTAGTTCCGGGACCGTCTGGGGCTACACCTTC.

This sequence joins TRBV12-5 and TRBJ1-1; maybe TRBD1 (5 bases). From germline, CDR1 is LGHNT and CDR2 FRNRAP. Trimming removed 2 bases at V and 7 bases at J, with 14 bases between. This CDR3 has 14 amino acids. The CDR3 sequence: CASGLIRGVGEAFF. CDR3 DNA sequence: TGTGCTAGTGGTTTGATCCGGGGGGTAGGTGAAGCTTTCTTT.

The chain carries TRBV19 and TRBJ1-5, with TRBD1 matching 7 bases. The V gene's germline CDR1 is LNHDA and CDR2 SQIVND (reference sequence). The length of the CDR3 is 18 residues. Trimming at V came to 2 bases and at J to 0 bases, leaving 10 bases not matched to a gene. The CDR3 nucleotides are TGTGCCAGTAGTATAAGGTCGGGACAGCCATATAGCAATCAGCCCCAGCATTTT. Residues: CASSIRSGQPYSNQPQHF.

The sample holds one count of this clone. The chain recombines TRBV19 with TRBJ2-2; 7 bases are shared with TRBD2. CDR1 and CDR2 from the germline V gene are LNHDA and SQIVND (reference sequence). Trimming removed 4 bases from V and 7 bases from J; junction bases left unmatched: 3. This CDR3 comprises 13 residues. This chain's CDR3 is CASSSGGGGELFF. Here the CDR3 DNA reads TGTGCCAGTAGTAGCGGGGGAGGCGGGGAGCTGTTTTTT.

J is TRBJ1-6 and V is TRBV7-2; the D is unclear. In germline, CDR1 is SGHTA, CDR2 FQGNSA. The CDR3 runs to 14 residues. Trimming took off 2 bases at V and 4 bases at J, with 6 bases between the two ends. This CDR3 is CASSLFQYNSPLHF. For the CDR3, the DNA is TGTGCCAGCAGCTTATTCCAGTATAATTCACCCCTCCACTTT.

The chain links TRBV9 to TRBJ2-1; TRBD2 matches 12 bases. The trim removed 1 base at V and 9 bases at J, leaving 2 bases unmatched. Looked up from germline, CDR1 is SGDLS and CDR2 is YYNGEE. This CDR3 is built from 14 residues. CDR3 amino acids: CASSVLTSGGEQFF. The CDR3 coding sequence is TGTGCCAGCAGCGTACTGACTAGCGGGGGTGAGCAGTTCTTC.

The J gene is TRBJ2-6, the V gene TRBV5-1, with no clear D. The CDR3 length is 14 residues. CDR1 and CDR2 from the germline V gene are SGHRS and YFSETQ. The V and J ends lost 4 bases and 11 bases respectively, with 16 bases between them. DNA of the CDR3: TGCGCCAGCAGCAGCAGGAGCAGAACGGACGTCCTGACTTTC. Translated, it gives CASSSRSRTDVLTF.

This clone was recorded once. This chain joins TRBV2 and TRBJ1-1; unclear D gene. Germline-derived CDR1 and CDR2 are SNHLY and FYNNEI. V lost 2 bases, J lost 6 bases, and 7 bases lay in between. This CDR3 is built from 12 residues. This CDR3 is CASSENRAEAFF. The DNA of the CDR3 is TGTGCCAGCAGTGAAAATAGGGCTGAAGCTTTCTTT.

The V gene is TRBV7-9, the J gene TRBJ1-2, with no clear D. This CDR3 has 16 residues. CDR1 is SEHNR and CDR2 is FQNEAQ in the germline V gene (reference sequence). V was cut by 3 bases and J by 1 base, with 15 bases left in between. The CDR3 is CASSFYSEGINYGYTF. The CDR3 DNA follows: TGTGCCAGCAGCTTCTACAGCGAAGGGATTAACTATGGCTACACCTTC.

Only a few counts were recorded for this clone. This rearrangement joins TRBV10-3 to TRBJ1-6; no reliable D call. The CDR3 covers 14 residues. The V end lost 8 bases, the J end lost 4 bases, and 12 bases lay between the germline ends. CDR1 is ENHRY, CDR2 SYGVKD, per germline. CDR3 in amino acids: CAIRTDGYNSPLHF. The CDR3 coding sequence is TGTGCCATCCGGACGGATGGATATAATTCACCCCTCCACTTT.

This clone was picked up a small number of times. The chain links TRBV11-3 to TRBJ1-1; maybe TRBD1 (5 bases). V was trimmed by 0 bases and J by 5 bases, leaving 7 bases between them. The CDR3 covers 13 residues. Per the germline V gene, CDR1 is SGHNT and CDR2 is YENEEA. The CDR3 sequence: CASSLEGETEAFF. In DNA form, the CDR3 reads TGTGCCAGCAGCTTAGAGGGGGAGACTGAAGCTTTCTTT.

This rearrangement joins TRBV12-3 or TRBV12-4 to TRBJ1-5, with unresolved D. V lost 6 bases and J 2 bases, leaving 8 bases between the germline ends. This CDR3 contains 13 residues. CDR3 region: CASRSGGNQPQHF. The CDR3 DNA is TGTGCCAGCAGGTCGGGAGGCAATCAGCCCCAGCATTTT.

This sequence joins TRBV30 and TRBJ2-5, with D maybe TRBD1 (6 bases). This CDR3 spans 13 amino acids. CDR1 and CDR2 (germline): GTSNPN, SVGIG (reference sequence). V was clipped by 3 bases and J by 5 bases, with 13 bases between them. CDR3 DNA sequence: TGTGCCTGGAGAGGGGGTAGCTGGGAGACCCAGTACTTC. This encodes CAWRGGSWETQYF.